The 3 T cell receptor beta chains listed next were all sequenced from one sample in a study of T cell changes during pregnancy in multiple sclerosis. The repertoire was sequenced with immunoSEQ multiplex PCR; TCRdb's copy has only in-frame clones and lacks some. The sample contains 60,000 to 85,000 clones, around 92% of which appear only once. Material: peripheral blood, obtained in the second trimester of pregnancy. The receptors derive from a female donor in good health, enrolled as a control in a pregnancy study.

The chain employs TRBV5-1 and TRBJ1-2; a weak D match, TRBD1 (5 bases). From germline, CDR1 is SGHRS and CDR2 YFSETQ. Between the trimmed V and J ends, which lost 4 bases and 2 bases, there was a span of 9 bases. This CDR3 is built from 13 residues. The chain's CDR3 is CASSGGGNYGYTF. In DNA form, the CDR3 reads TGCGCCAGCAGCGGGGGGGGGAACTATGGCTACACCTTC.

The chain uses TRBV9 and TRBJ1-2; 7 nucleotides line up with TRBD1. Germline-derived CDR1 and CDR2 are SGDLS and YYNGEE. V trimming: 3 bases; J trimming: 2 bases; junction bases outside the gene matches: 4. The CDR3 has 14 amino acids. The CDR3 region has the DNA TGTGCCAGCAGCGCGACAGGGAGGAACTATGGCTACACCTTC. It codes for CASSATGRNYGYTF.

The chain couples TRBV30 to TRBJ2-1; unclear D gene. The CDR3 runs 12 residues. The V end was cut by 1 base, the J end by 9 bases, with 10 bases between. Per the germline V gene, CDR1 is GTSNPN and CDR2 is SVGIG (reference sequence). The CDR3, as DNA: TGTGCCTGGAGTGGTGGGCCTGGTGAGCAGTTCTTC. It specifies CAWSGGPGEQFF.